The 27 T cell receptor beta chains below come from one sample, sequenced in a study of T cells in Graves' hyperthyroidism and ophthalmopathy. The TCR beta CDR3 regions underwent amplification using RNA transcripts as the source. Researchers ran a first-round RT-PCR on the TCR CDR3 using the HTBI primer set. TCRdb fed the multiplex PCR reads into MiXCR, producing one record per CDR3 protein. The data contain about 400,000 distinct CDR3 sequences, over 11% of them seen just once; the ten biggest clones take up approximately 29%. Sequences were obtained from blood. These receptors were obtained from a man aged 45-60 years with Graves' ophthalmopathy.

This clonotype was recorded at least ten times. This chain joins TRBV15 and TRBJ2-7; 8 bases match TRBD1. Germline loops: CDR1 LNHNV, CDR2 YYDKDF (reference sequence). This CDR3 region has 15 residues. The V segment lost 4 bases and the J segment 2 bases; nucleotides outside the gene matches: 7. This chain's CDR3 is CATSKKPGQAYEQYF. The CDR3 DNA follows: TGTGCCACCAGCAAAAAACCGGGACAGGCCTACGAGCAGTACTTC.

The chain employs TRBV5-4 and TRBJ2-7; D may match TRBD1 or TRBD2 (6 bases each). The CDR3 runs to 13 residues. The germline gives CDR1 SGHNT, CDR2 YYREEE (reference sequence). In DNA form, the CDR3 reads TGTGCAAAATTGGAGGGGGACTCCTACGAGCAGTACTTC. It is translated as CAKLEGDSYEQYF.

This clonotype was counted only a few times. This chain links TRBV4-1 with TRBJ2-3; 8 bases fit TRBD2. After removal of 0 bases from V and 2 bases from J, the junction contained 10 bases not matched to a gene. The CDR3 consists of 18 residues. Germline V lookup: CDR1 MGHRA, CDR2 YSYEKL. DNA of the CDR3: TGCGCCAGCAGCCAAGACCCCCCGGCGGGAGGACCCACAGATACGCAGTATTTT. Translated: CASSQDPPAGGPTDTQYF.

There are many counts of this clonotype. The chain links TRBV3-1 to TRBJ2-3, with TRBD2 matching 10 bases. V dropped 0 bases and J dropped 4; count of bases not matched to a gene: 4. Germline lookup yields CDR1 LGHDT and CDR2 YNNKEL (reference sequence). The CDR3 length is 16 residues. For the CDR3, the DNA is TGTGCCAGCAGCCAAGATCTAGCGGGAGCTGCAGATACGCAGTATTTT. Translation gives CASSQDLAGAADTQYF.

This clonotype was picked up many times. The V and J genes are TRBV4-1 and TRBJ2-5; D may be TRBD2 (6 bases). From germline, CDR1 is MGHRA and CDR2 YSYEKL. Deletions cut 2 bases from V and 5 bases from J, with 12 bases between. The CDR3 loop spans 14 amino acids. CDR3: CASSQYDGGETQYF. CDR3 in DNA: TGCGCCAGCAGCCAATATGACGGAGGGGAGACCCAGTACTTC.

The table lists this clonotype with many counts. Compared with germline, one end of the junction differs, possibly owing to a read error. V usage is TRBV4-1 and J usage is TRBJ2-1; D is possibly TRBD1 or TRBD2 (6 bases each). The CDR3 has 10 residues. Per the germline V gene, CDR1 is MGHRA and CDR2 is YSYEKL. The CDR3 loop is CASPPGAGLF. In nucleotides, the CDR3 is TGCGCCAGCCCCCCGGGGGCGGGTCTCTTC.

V is TRBV4-2 and J is TRBJ1-1; D gene uncertain. V was shortened by 2 bases and J by 1 base, with 5 bases between the two germline ends. Germline CDR1 reads LGHNA; CDR2 reads YNFKEQ. The CDR3 contains 13 residues. The CDR3 coding sequence is TGTGCCAGCAGCCAAAAACAGAACACTGAAGCTTTCTTT. Translated: CASSQKQNTEAFF.

On this clonotype itself: A junction end diverges from the germline sequence, so it may reflect a read error. The gene calls are TRBV29-1 and TRBJ1-1; maybe TRBD1 (5 bases). The germline V gene has CDR1 SQVTM and CDR2 ANQGSEA. The CDR3 length is 11 residues. CDR3 sequence reads: CSVNRNTEALF. The CDR3 DNA reads TGCAGCGTCAACAGGAACACTGAAGCTCTCTTT. The complete variable domain, with remaining parts taken from reference TRBV29-1 and TRBJ1-1, reads SAVISQKPSRDICQRGTSLTIQCQVDSQVTMMFWYRQQPGQSLTLIATANQGSEATYESGFVIDKFPISRPNLTFSTLTVSNMSPEDSSIYLCSVNRNTEALFGQGTRLTVV.

This clonotype showed up many times. The chain joins TRBV18 to TRBJ2-7; 7 bases match TRBD1. The CDR3 consists of 13 residues. The germline CDR1 and CDR2 sequences are KGHSH and LQKENI. The junction had 4 bases not matched to a gene; V was cut back by 5 bases and J by 3 bases. In DNA form, the CDR3 reads TGTGCCAGCTCAGGGGACAGCCTCTACGAGCAGTACTTC. Protein sequence: CASSGDSLYEQYF.

The table lists this clonotype with many counts. V gene TRBV6-1 combines with J gene TRBJ2-1; D unresolved. Germline-derived CDR1 and CDR2 are MNHNS and SASEGT. This CDR3 has 11 residues. Deletions cut 5 bases from V and 5 bases from J, with 4 bases between. The CDR3, as DNA: TGTGCCAGCAGTTACGACAATGAGCAGTTCTTC. Protein: CASSYDNEQFF.

The chain is built from TRBV10-1 and TRBJ2-1, with 7 bases lining up with TRBD2. CDR3 length: 14 residues. V dropped 3 bases and J dropped 6; count of bases not matched to a gene: 5. The V gene's germline CDR1 is WNHNN and CDR2 SYGVQD (reference sequence). The CDR3 DNA reads as TGCGCCAGCAGTGATTCGCGGGAGTTCAATGAGCAGTTCTTC. Encoded protein: CASSDSREFNEQFF.

This clonotype has a handful of counts. J is TRBJ1-2 and V is TRBV7-3; no clear D gene. This CDR3 comprises 13 residues. V was cut by 1 base and J by 8 bases, with 11 bases left in between. Germline CDR1 is SGHTA and CDR2 is FQGTGA. Written as DNA, the CDR3 is TGTGCCAGCAGCTTAATCCAGGCAGGCGGCTACACCTTC. Translated, it gives CASSLIQAGGYTF.

This clonotype was seen many times. The rearrangement uses TRBV27 and TRBJ2-3, with D unclear. Trimming pared 5 bases from V and 2 bases from J, leaving 11 bases between. Germline V CDR1 and CDR2: MNHEY, SMNVEV (reference sequence). The CDR3 covers 14 residues. CDR3 protein: CASSRAPFTDTQYF. The CDR3 DNA follows: TGTGCCAGCAGTCGGGCGCCCTTCACAGATACGCAGTATTTT.

This chain links TRBV29-1 with TRBJ1-2; 9 bases map to TRBD1. Germline values: CDR1 SQVTM, CDR2 ANQGSEA. Trimming at V came to 6 bases and at J to 8 bases, leaving 19 bases not matched to a gene. The CDR3 has 16 amino acids. CDR3 amino acids: CSVRMGPDRGTIGYTF. CDR3 DNA sequence: TGCAGCGTCCGAATGGGTCCGGACAGGGGAACTATAGGCTACACCTTC. The whole variable domain, remainder taken from reference TRBV29-1 and TRBJ1-2, is SAVISQKPSRDICQRGTSLTIQCQVDSQVTMMFWYRQQPGQSLTLIATANQGSEATYESGFVIDKFPISRPNLTFSTLTVSNMSPEDSSIYLCSVRMGPDRGTIGYTFGSGTRLTVV.

This clonotype was observed a handful of times. The chain carries TRBV19 and TRBJ2-1; weak D call: TRBD2 (6 bases). From germline, CDR1 is LNHDA and CDR2 SQIVND (reference sequence). Trimming pared 3 bases from V and 7 bases from J, leaving 13 bases between. The CDR3 totals 14 residues. The CDR3 reads CASSIFGSDNEQFF. The CDR3 DNA is TGTGCCAGTAGTATTTTCGGGAGCGATAATGAGCAGTTCTTC.

This clonotype was detected only a few times. This chain links TRBV6-1 with TRBJ2-2; possible D gene TRBD2, 5 bases. The germline V and J ends were trimmed by 6 bases and 0 bases, with 8 bases remaining between them. CDR1 MNHNS and CDR2 SASEGT come from the germline V gene. The CDR3 spans 14 residues. The CDR3 reads CASRGASNTGELFF. CDR3 DNA: TGTGCCAGCAGGGGAGCTTCGAACACCGGGGAGCTGTTTTTT.

In this sample, this clonotype turned up many times. The V and J genes are TRBV11-2 and TRBJ2-1, with TRBD1 as a possible D gene (6 bases). The CDR3 has 19 amino acids. CDR1 and CDR2 (germline): SGHAT, FQNNGV. V was trimmed by 5 bases and J by 3 bases, leaving 26 bases between them. CDR3 in DNA: TGTGCCAGCAGCCAGGGGACCCTTCTTGATTCTCCCGGCTACAATGAGCAGTTCTTC. This codes for CASSQGTLLDSPGYNEQFF.

This clonotype was seen a handful of times. The chain combines TRBV7-8 with TRBJ1-2; possible D gene TRBD1, 5 bases. Germline V gene lookup returns CDR1 SGHVS and CDR2 FQNEAQ. CDR3 size: 16 residues. The V end was cut by 4 bases, the J end by 2 bases, with 17 bases between. The CDR3 region is CASSSGTSRGNYGYTF. The CDR3 bases are TGTGCCAGCAGCTCAGGGACTTCCCGGGGAAACTATGGCTACACCTTC. The whole variable domain, remainder taken from reference TRBV7-8 and TRBJ1-2, is GAGVSQSPRYKVAKRGQDVALRCDPISGHVSLFWYQQALGQGPEFLTYFQNEAQLDKSGLPSDRFFAERPEGSVSTLKIQRTQQEDSAVYLCASSSGTSRGNYGYTFGSGTRLTVV.

This clonotype was detected ten times or more. CDR3 sequence reads: CAWYQITEAFF. The CDR3 DNA follows: TGTGCCTGGTACCAAATCACTGAAGCTTTCTTT. V is TRBV30 and J is TRBJ1-1; D unclear. V was pared by 5 bases and J by 4 bases, with 8 bases between. The CDR3 is 11 residues long. Germline-derived CDR1 and CDR2 are GTSNPN and SVGIG (reference sequence).

The chain has TRBV5-1 and TRBJ2-2, with D tentatively TRBD2 (5 bases). Germline V CDR1 and CDR2: SGHRS, YFSETQ. The CDR3 covers 15 residues. Between the trimmed V and J ends, which lost 4 bases and 0 bases, there was a span of 10 bases. Written as DNA, the CDR3 is TGCGCCAGCAGCGTGGAGGCAGCGAACACCGGGGAGCTGTTTTTT. This gives the protein CASSVEAANTGELFF. Filled out from reference TRBV5-1 and TRBJ2-2, the complete variable domain reads KAGVTQTPRYLIKTRGQQVTLSCSPISGHRSVSWYQQTPGQGLQFLFEYFSETQRNKGNFPGRFSGRQFSNSRSEMNVSTLELGDSALYLCASSVEAANTGELFFGEGSRLTVL.

This clonotype came up a few times. The rearrangement links TRBV5-6 to TRBJ1-4; no reliable D call. With 4 bases removed from V and 13 bases from J, the gap between germline ends came to 14 bases. CDR3 length: 12 amino acids. Per germline, CDR1 SGHDT and CDR2 YYEEEE. As DNA, the CDR3 is TGTGCCAGCAGCCTGAATCAGGAATCACTGTTTTTT. Its translation is CASSLNQESLFF.

Many counts were recorded for this clonotype. The genes are TRBV7-2 and TRBJ2-1; a possible D gene is TRBD2 (6 bases). From germline, CDR1 is SGHTA and CDR2 FQGNSA. Trimming removed 1 base at V and 3 bases at J, with 16 bases between. The CDR3 covers 17 residues. CDR3 DNA: TGTGCCAGCAGCTTAGTTATAGCGGACTATTACTACAATGAGCAGTTCTTC. It codes for CASSLVIADYYYNEQFF.

This clonotype showed up many times. The rearrangement uses TRBV11-2 and TRBJ2-7, with D possibly being TRBD1 or TRBD2 (5 bases each). The CDR3 is 15 amino acids. The germline V gene encodes CDR1 SGHAT and CDR2 FQNNGV. Trimming stripped 1 base from V and 7 bases from J, with 17 bases between. Here the CDR3 DNA reads TGTGCCAGCAGCTTAGTAACCGGGACCGAATGGGAGCAGTACTTC. It specifies CASSLVTGTEWEQYF.

The CDR3 loop is CASSAGDMGGETQYF. CDR3 in DNA: TGTGCCAGCAGCGCCGGGGACATGGGGGGTGAGACCCAGTACTTC. J is TRBJ2-5 and V is TRBV9; either TRBD1 or TRBD2 may fit D (6 bases each). CDR1 is SGDLS, CDR2 YYNGEE, per germline. Deletions cut 3 bases from V and 5 bases from J, with 17 bases between. The CDR3 contains 15 residues.

This chain uses TRBV10-3 with TRBJ2-2, with D tentatively TRBD2 (5 bases). This CDR3 has 14 amino acids. Trimming removed 6 bases from V and 4 bases from J, with 12 bases in between. The V gene's germline CDR1 is ENHRY and CDR2 SYGVKD. The DNA of the CDR3 is TGTGCCATCAGCCGGGAACCCACCACCGGGGAGCTGTTTTTT. It is translated as CAISREPTTGELFF.

This clonotype was observed at least ten times. The chain recombines TRBV6-1 with TRBJ1-6, with D perhaps TRBD1 (6 bases). Trimming left V 6 bases short and J 7 bases short, with 13 bases between. The germline CDR1 and CDR2 sequences are MNHNS and SASEGT. This CDR3 is built from 14 residues. The CDR3 DNA follows: TGTGCCAGCAGGCACCGGGACAACAATTCACCCCTCCACTTT. It yields the protein CASRHRDNNSPLHF.

This clonotype appeared many times. V is TRBV11-3 and J is TRBJ2-1; D unclear. This CDR3 is 12 amino acids long. The germline V gene encodes CDR1 SGHNT and CDR2 YENEEA. The V and J ends lost 3 bases and 6 bases respectively, with 6 bases between them. CDR3 sequence (DNA): TGTGCCAGCAGCTTTAGTGGCAATGAGCAGTTCTTC. Its translation is CASSFSGNEQFF.